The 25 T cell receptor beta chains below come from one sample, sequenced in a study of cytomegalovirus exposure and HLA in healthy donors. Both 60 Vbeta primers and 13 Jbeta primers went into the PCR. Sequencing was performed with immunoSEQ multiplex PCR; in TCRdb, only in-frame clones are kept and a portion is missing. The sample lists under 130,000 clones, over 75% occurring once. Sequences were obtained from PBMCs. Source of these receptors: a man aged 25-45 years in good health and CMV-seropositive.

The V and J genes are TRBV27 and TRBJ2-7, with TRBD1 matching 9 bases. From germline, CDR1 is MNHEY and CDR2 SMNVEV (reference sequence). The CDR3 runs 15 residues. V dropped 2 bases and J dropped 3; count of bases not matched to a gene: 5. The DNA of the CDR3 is TGTGCCAGCAGTTTAGGACAGGGGCGTTTCTACGAGCAGTACTTC. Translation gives CASSLGQGRFYEQYF.

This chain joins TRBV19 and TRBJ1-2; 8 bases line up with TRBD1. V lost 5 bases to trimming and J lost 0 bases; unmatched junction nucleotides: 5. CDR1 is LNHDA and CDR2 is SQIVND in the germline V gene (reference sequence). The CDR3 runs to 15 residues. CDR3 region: CASSPQQGANYGYTF. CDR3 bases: TGTGCCAGTAGTCCCCAACAGGGGGCTAACTATGGCTACACCTTC.

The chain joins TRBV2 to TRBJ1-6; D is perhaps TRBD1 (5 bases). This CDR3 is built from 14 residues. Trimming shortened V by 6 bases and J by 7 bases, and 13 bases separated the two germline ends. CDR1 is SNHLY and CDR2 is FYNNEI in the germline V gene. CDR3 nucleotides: TGTGCCAGCAGCGGGAAGGGACTCAATTCACCCCTCCACTTT. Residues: CASSGKGLNSPLHF.

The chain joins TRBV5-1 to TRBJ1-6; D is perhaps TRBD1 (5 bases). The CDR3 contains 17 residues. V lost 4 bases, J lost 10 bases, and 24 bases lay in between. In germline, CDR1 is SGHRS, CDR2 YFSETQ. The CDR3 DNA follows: TGCGCCAGCAGCCGTTCGGGGGTTAGTTCAGGTGGATCACCCCTCCACTTT. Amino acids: CASSRSGVSSGGSPLHF.

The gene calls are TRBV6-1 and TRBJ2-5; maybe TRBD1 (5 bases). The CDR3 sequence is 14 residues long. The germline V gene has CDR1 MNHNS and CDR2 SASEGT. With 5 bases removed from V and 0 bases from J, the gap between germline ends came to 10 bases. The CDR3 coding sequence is TGTGCCAGCAGTAAGACAGCGTACCAAGAGACCCAGTACTTC. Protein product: CASSKTAYQETQYF.

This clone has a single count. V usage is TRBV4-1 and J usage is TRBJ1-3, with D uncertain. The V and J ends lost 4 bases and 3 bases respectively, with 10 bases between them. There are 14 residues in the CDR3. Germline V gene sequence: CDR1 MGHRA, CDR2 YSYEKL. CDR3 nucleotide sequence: TGCGCCAGCAGCCCCCCGAGGGTTGGAAACACCATATATTTT. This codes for CASSPPRVGNTIYF.

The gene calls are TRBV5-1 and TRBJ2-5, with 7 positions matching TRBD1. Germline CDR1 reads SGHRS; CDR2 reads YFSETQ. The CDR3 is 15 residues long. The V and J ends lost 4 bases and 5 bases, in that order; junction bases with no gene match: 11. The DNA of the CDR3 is TGCGCCAGCAGCGGGTTAGGGGGCCCGGGGGAGACCCAGTACTTC. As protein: CASSGLGGPGETQYF. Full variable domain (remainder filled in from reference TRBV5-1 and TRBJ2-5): KAGVTQTPRYLIKTRGQQVTLSCSPISGHRSVSWYQQTPGQGLQFLFEYFSETQRNKGNFPGRFSGRQFSNSRSEMNVSTLELGDSALYLCASSGLGGPGETQYFGPGTRLLVL.

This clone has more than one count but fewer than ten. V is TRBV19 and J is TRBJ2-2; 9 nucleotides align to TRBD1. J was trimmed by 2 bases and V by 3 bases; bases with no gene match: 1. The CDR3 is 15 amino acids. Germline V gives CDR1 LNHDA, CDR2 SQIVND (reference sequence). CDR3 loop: CASSITGGNTGELFF. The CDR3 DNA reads TGTGCCAGTAGTATCACAGGGGGCAACACCGGGGAGCTGTTTTTT.

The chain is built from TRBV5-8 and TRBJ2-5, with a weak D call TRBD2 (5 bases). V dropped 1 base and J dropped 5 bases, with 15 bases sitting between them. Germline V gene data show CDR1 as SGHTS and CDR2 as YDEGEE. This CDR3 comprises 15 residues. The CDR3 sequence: CASSLSVVWRETQYF. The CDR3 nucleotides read TGTGCCAGCAGCTTGAGTGTCGTATGGAGGGAGACCCAGTACTTC.

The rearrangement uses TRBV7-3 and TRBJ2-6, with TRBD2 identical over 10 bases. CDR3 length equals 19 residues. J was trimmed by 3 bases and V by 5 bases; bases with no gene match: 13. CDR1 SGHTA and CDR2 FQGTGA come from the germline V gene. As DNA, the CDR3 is TGTGCCAGCAGCCCCCGTGGGCTAGCGGGGGTCCTTGGGGCCAACGTCCTGACTTTC. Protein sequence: CASSPRGLAGVLGANVLTF.

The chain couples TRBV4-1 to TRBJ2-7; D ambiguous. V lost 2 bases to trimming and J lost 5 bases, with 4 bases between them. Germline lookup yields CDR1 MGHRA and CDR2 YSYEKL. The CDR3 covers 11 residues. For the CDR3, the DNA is TGCGCCAGCAGCCAAAGCCACGAGCAGTACTTC. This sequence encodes CASSQSHEQYF.

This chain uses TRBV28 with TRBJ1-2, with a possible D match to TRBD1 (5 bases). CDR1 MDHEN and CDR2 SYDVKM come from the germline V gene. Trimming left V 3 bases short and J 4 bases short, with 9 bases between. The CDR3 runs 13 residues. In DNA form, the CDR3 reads TGTGCCAGCAGTTTTCAGGGTGCCTATGGCTACACCTTC. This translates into CASSFQGAYGYTF.

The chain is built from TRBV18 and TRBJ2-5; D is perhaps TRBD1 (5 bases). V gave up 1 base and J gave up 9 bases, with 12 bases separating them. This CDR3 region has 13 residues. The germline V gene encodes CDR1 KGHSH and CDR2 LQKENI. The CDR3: CASSPLDSPPQYF. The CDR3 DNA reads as TGTGCCAGCTCACCACTCGACAGTCCACCCCAGTACTTC.

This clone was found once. This CDR3 reads CASSLSSDRFRGSSNQPQHF. For the CDR3, the DNA is TGTGCCAGCAGTTTATCCAGCGACAGGTTCCGAGGCAGTAGCAATCAGCCCCAGCATTTT. The chain recombines TRBV27 with TRBJ1-5; D might be TRBD1 (6 bases). V lost 0 bases and J lost 0, with 21 bases in between. CDR3 length: 20 amino acids. Germline V gives CDR1 MNHEY, CDR2 SMNVEV (reference sequence).

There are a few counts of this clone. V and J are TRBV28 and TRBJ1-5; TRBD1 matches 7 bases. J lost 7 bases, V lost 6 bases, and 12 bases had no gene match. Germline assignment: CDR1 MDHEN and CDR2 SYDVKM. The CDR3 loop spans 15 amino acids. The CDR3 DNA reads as TGTGCCAGCAGCGGCGGACAGGCCAGTTTCCAGCCCCAGCATTTT. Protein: CASSGGQASFQPQHF.

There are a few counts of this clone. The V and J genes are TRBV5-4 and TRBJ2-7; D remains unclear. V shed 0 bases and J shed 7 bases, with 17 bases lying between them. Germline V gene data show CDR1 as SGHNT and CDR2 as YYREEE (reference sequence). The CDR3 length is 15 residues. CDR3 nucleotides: TGTGCCAGCAGCTTGGTCCCCGGGTTCGGGTTGGAGCAGTACTTC. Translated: CASSLVPGFGLEQYF.

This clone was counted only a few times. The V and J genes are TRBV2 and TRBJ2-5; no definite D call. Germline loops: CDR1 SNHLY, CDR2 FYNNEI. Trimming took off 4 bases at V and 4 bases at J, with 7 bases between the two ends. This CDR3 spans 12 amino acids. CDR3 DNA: TGTGCCAGCAGTGCGAACAGAGAGACCCAGTACTTC. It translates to CASSANRETQYF.

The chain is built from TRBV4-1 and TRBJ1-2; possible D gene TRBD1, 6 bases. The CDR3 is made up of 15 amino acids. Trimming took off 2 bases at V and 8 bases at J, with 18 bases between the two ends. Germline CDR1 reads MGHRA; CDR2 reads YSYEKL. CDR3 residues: CASSQPTGAVGGYTF. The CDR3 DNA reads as TGCGCCAGCAGCCAACCGACAGGAGCGGTTGGGGGCTACACCTTC.

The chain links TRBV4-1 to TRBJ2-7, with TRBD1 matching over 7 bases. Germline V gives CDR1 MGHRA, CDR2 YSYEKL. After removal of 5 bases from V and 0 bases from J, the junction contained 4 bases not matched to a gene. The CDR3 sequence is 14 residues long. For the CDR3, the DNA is TGCGCCAGCAGCGCACGACAGGGCTCCTACGAGCAGTACTTC. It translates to CASSARQGSYEQYF.

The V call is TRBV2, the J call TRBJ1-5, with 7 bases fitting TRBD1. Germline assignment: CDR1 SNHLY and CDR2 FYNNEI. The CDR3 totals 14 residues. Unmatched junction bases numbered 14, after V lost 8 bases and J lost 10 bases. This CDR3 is CASHRDRVINPQHF. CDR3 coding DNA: TGTGCCAGCCACCGGGACAGAGTAATCAATCCCCAGCATTTT.

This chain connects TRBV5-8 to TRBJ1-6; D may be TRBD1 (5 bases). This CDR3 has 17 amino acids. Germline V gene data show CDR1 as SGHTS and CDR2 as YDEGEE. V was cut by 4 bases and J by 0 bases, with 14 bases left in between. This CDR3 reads CASSGAGISSYNSPLHF. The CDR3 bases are TGTGCCAGCAGCGGGGCAGGGATCAGCTCCTATAATTCACCCCTCCACTTT. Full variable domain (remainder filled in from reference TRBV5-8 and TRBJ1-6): EAGVTQSPTHLIKTRGQQATLRCSPISGHTSVYWYQQALGLGLQFLLWYDEGEERNRGNFPPRFSGRQFPNYSSELNVNALELEDSALYLCASSGAGISSYNSPLHFGNGTRLTVT.

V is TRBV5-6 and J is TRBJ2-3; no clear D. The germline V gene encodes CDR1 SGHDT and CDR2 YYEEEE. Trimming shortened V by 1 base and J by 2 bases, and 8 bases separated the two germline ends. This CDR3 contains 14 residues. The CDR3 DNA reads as TGTGCCAGCAGCTTGAATTGGGCCACAGATACGCAGTATTTT. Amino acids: CASSLNWATDTQYF.

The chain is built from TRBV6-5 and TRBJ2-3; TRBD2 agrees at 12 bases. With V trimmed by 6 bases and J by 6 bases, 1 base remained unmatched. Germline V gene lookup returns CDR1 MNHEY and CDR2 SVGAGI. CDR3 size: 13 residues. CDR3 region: CASRLAGGDTQYF. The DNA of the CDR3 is TGTGCCAGCAGGCTAGCGGGGGGGGATACGCAGTATTTT.

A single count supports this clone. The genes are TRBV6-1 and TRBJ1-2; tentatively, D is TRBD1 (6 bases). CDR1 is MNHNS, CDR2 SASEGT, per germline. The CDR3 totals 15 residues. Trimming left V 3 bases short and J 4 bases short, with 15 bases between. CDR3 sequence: CASSDRGGEGYGYTF. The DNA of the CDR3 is TGTGCCAGCAGTGATAGAGGGGGAGAGGGCTATGGCTACACCTTC.

This CDR3 is CASSGGREPPQHF. The CDR3 nucleotides are TGTGCCAGCAGCGGAGGACGCGAGCCGCCCCAGCATTTT. V and J are TRBV7-9 and TRBJ1-5; the D is unclear. The CDR3 length is 13 residues. The ends were cut back, 5 bases at V and 9 bases at J, with 14 bases in the middle. Germline V gives CDR1 SEHNR, CDR2 FQNEAQ (reference sequence). Combining the CDR3 with reference TRBV7-9 and TRBJ1-5 gives the whole variable domain DTGVSQNPRHKITKRGQNVTFRCDPISEHNRLYWYRQTLGQGPEFLTYFQNEAQLEKSRLLSDRFSAERPKGSFSTLEIQRTEQGDSAMYLCASSGGREPPQHFGDGTRLSIL.